The present T cell receptor (beta chain) was sequenced within a study of blood T cell repertoires in COVID-19. Looking at the study overall: Some COVID-19 samples were acute and others convalescent; all came from the United States, Italy and Spain. The analysed material was cDNA or gDNA that came from T cells, B-cell-depleted T cells, or PBMCs.

Germline V gene lookup returns CDR1 SEHNR and CDR2 FQNEAQ (reference sequence). V was clipped by 5 bases and J by 4 bases; unmatched bases: 8. CDR3 length: 15 amino acids. The authors' processing: Reference gene primer amplification gave estimated nucleated cell counts. Libraries were prepared by immunoSEQ multiplex PCR; TCRdb keeps only in-frame clonotypes and omits some of them. Clone size and the V and J calls come from that table; the DNA yielded D and trimming. The data hold roughly 39,000 clones, with more than 80% observed a single time. The rearrangement uses TRBV7-9 and TRBJ2-5; 9 positions agree with TRBD2. This TCR was sampled from a man younger than 45 with active or convalescent COVID-19. The sequenced sample was peripheral blood. The chain's CDR3 is CASSRDLAGSETQYF. Written as DNA, the CDR3 is TGTGCCAGCAGCCGTGACCTAGCGGGGTCAGAGACCCAGTACTTC.